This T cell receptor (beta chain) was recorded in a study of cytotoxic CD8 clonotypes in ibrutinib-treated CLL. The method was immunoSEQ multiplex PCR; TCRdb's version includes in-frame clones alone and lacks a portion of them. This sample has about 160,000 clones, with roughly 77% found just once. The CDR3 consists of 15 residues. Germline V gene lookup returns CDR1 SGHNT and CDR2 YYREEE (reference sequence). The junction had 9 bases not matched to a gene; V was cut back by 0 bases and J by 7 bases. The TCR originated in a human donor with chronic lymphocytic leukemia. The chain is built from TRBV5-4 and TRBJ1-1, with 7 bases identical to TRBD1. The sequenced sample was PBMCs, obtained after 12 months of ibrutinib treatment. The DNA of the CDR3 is TGTGCCAGCAGCTTGGCTGAAAACAGGGGCCATGAAGCTTTCTTT. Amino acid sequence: CASSLAENRGHEAFF. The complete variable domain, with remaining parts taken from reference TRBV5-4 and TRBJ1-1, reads ETGVTQSPTHLIKTRGQQVTLRCSSQSGHNTVSWYQQALGQGPQFIFQYYREEENGRGNFPPRFSGLQFPNYSSELNVNALELDDSALYLCASSLAENRGHEAFFGQGTRLTVV.